This entry is about one T cell receptor beta chain. Generated by immunoSEQ multiplex PCR, the TCRdb table keeps only in-frame clones and is missing some. The repertoire consists of roughly 70,000 clones, with roughly nine tenths occurring once and the leading ten covering 1.3%. This sample is part of a study of T cell responses to AZD1222 COVID-19 vaccine. The junction had 9 bases not matched to a gene; V was cut back by 7 bases and J by 8 bases. The CDR3 covers 13 residues. Germline assignment: CDR1 SGHRS and CDR2 YFSETQ. The material was peripheral blood, obtained 28 days after the second AZD1222 dose. The clonotype comes from an adult who received the AZD1222 COVID-19 vaccine. The genes are TRBV5-1 and TRBJ2-1, with 7 bases fitting TRBD1. CDR3 DNA sequence: TGCGCCAGCCGTCTGGGAACAGGGGATGAGCAGTTCTTC. This gives the protein CASRLGTGDEQFF.